Detailed here is one T cell receptor beta chain. Antigen specificity is unknown. This record comes from a study of prognosis after radiotherapy for stage I lung cancer. Study-wide context: The patient group included nobody who received concurrent therapy with stereotactic body radiotherapy. Regarding the study as a whole: In patients who developed distant metastases, Shannon entropy measured after stereotactic body radiation therapy was lower, and baseline Shannon entropy was not associated with metastases. Patients who had metastases reportedly showed TRBV and TRBJ gene usage that varied from that of patients who did not.

The genomic DNA TCR beta CDR3 region underwent two rounds of multiplex PCR. Amplification during the initial PCR round employed primers specific to each TRBV and TRBJ gene. TCRdb independently ran MiXCR on the multiplex PCR reads; one entry per CDR3 protein. The sample contains more than 10,000 distinct CDR3 sequences, 30% to 40% of which appear only once. The sequences come from PBMCs, collected before or after stereotactic body radiation therapy (not recorded which). The source of this sequence is a donor aged 50 or older with non-small cell lung cancer.

This CDR3 reads CSVWSGHSNQPQHF. As DNA, the CDR3 is TGCAGCGTTTGGTCAGGGCATAGCAATCAGCCCCAGCATTTT. The chain recombines TRBV29-1 with TRBJ1-5; TRBD1 might be the D (5 bases). The germline V gene encodes CDR1 SQVTM and CDR2 ANQGSEA. V was pared by 5 bases and J by 0 bases, with 11 bases between. This CDR3 has 14 residues.